Presented here are 9 T cell receptor beta chains from one specimen sequenced in a study of blood T cell repertoires in COVID-19. Assay used: immunoSEQ multiplex PCR; TCRdb lists only in-frame clones, some missing. The repertoire holds some 330,000 clones, with 88% as singletons. The sequenced material came from PBMCs or T cells enriched from blood (not recorded which). These receptors originate from a man aged 25-40 years who had recovered from COVID-19.

The V and J genes are TRBV28 and TRBJ1-4; D may be TRBD1 (5 bases). Germline CDR1 is MDHEN and CDR2 is SYDVKM. The CDR3 consists of 12 residues. Trimming took 7 bases from V and 7 from J, leaving 10 bases between them. The CDR3 spells CASIGGGEKLFF. The CDR3 region has the DNA TGTGCCAGCATCGGGGGAGGTGAAAAACTGTTTTTT.

The chain employs TRBV18 and TRBJ2-7, with 9 bases aligning to TRBD2. There are 14 residues in the CDR3. CDR1 is KGHSH and CDR2 is LQKENI in the germline V gene. V lost 3 bases, J lost 3 bases, and 3 bases stayed unmatched. CDR3 sequence (DNA): TGTGCCAGCTCACCCAGCGGGGGGAACTACGAGCAGTACTTC. Translating gives CASSPSGGNYEQYF.

The genes are TRBV6-5 and TRBJ1-5, with 10 bases aligning to TRBD1. In germline, CDR1 is MNHEY, CDR2 SVGAGI. The CDR3 is 16 amino acids. V dropped 2 bases and J dropped 5; count of bases not matched to a gene: 6. CDR3 DNA sequence: TGTGCCAGCAGTTACGGGGGGGACAGGGGATATCAGCCCCAGCATTTT. Translation: CASSYGGDRGYQPQHF.

This clone was counted only a few times. The chain has TRBV27 and TRBJ1-5; possibly TRBD1 for D (5 bases). The CDR3 is 16 residues long. Germline values: CDR1 MNHEY, CDR2 SMNVEV (reference sequence). V gave up 7 bases and J gave up 0 bases, with 16 bases separating them. This CDR3 reads CASNTTGGASNQPQHF. The CDR3, as DNA: TGTGCCAGCAATACTACAGGTGGGGCTAGCAATCAGCCCCAGCATTTT.

The gene calls are TRBV19 and TRBJ1-1, with 9 bases aligning to TRBD1. This CDR3 comprises 14 residues. The germline gives CDR1 LNHDA, CDR2 SQIVND (reference sequence). J was trimmed by 5 bases and V by 7 bases; bases with no gene match: 8. As DNA, the CDR3 is TGTGCCAGTACCGGGACAGGGCAGGGGACTGAAGCTTTCTTT. Translated, it gives CASTGTGQGTEAFF.

The V gene is TRBV18, the J gene TRBJ1-6; possible D gene TRBD1, 6 bases. The CDR3 is made up of 14 amino acids. CDR1 KGHSH and CDR2 LQKENI come from the germline V gene. V lost 8 bases and J lost 8, with 16 bases in between. This CDR3 reads CASRRGGNHSPLHF. DNA for the CDR3: TGTGCCAGCAGGCGCGGGGGCAATCATTCACCCCTCCACTTT.

The chain combines TRBV9 with TRBJ1-3, with TRBD1 matching 9 bases. The ends lost 3 bases at V and 0 bases at J; junction bases unmatched: 1. Germline values: CDR1 SGDLS, CDR2 YYNGEE. The CDR3 sequence is 15 residues long. The DNA for the CDR3 is TGTGCCAGCAGCGCGGGACAGGGCTCTGGAAACACCATATATTTT. It encodes CASSAGQGSGNTIYF.

This chain uses TRBV2 with TRBJ2-7, with D possibly being TRBD1 (6 bases). The V gene lost 6 bases and the J gene lost 2 bases, with 14 bases spanning the gap. The CDR3 runs 14 residues. The germline CDR1 and CDR2 sequences are SNHLY and FYNNEI. The CDR3 is CASSPGHATYEQYF. The CDR3 bases are TGTGCCAGCAGCCCGGGACATGCTACCTACGAGCAGTACTTC.

The chain carries TRBV2 and TRBJ2-2, with a possible D match to TRBD1 (6 bases). The CDR3 sequence is 15 residues long. Trimming cost V 5 bases and J 4 bases, with 14 bases left between them. The V gene's germline CDR1 is SNHLY and CDR2 FYNNEI. CDR3 sequence: CASSQQGKITGELFF. CDR3 DNA sequence: TGTGCCAGCAGTCAACAGGGAAAAATCACCGGGGAGCTGTTTTTT.